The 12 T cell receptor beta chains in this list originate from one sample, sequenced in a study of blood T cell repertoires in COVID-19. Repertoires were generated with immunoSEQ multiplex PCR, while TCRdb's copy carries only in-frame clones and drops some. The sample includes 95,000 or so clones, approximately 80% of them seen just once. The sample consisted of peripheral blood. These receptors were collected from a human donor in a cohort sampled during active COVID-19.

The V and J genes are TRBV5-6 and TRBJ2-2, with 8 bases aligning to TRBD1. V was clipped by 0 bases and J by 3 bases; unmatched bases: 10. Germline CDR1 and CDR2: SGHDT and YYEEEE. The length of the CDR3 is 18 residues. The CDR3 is CASSLVSGTGLDTGELFF. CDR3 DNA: TGTGCCAGCAGCTTGGTATCCGGGACAGGCCTCGACACCGGGGAGCTGTTTTTT.

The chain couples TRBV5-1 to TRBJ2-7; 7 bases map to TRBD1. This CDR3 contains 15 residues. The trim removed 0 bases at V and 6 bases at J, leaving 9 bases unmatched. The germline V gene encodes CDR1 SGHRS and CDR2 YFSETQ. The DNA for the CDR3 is TGCGCCAGCAGCTTGGTCCAGGGGGTATTTAGCGAGCAGTACTTC. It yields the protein CASSLVQGVFSEQYF.

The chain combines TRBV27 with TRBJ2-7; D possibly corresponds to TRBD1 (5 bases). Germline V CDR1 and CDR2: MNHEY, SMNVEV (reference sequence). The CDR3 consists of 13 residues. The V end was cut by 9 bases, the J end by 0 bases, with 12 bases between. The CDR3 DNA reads TGTGCCAGTCGACAGTCTAGCTCCTACGAGCAGTACTTC. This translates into CASRQSSSYEQYF.

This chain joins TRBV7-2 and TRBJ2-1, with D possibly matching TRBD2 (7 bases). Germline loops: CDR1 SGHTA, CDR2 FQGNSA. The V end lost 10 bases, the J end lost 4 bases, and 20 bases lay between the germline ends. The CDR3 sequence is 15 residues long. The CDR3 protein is CATRLGGGPYNEQFF. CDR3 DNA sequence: TGTGCCACTCGTTTGGGGGGGGGCCCATACAATGAGCAGTTCTTC.

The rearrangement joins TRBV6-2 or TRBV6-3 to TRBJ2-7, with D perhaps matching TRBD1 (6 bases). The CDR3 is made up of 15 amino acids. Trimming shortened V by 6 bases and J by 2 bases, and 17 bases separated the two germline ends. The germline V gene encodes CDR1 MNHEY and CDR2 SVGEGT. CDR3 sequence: CASSSPGQGTYEQYF. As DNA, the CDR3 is TGTGCCAGCAGCTCCCCGGGGCAGGGGACCTACGAGCAGTACTTC.

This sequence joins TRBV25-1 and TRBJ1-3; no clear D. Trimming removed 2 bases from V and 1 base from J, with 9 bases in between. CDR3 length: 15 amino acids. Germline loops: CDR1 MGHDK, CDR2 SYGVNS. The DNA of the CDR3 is TGTGCCAGCAGTGAAGACGGGATATCTGGAAACACCATATATTTT. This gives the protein CASSEDGISGNTIYF.

DNA for the CDR3: TGTGCCAGCAGTTACAAGCGGGGGGATAACACTGAAGCTTTCTTT. Its protein product is CASSYKRGDNTEAFF. The V gene is TRBV6-6, the J gene TRBJ1-1; TRBD1 might be the D (5 bases). Per the germline V gene, CDR1 is MNHNY and CDR2 is SVGAGI (reference sequence). Trimming removed 2 bases from V and 2 bases from J, with 12 bases in between. The CDR3 is 15 residues long.

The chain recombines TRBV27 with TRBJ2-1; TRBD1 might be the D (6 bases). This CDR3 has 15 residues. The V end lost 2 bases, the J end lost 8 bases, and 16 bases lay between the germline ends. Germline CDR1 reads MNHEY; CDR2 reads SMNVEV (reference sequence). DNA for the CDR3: TGTGCCAGCAGTTTACGGGACAAGGAATCCTATGAGCAGTTCTTC. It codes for CASSLRDKESYEQFF.

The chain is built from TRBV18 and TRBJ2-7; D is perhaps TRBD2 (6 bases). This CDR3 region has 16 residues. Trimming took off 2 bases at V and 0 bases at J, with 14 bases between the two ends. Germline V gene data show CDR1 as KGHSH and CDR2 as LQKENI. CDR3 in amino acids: CASSPGQGGNSYEQYF. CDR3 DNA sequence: TGTGCCAGCTCACCAGGGCAGGGCGGGAACTCCTACGAGCAGTACTTC. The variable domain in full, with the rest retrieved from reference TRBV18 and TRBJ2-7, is NAGVMQNPRHLVRRRGQEARLRCSPMKGHSHVYWYRQLPEEGLKFMVYLQKENIIDESGMPKERFSAEFPKEGPSILRIQQVVRGDSAAYFCASSPGQGGNSYEQYFGPGTRLTVT.

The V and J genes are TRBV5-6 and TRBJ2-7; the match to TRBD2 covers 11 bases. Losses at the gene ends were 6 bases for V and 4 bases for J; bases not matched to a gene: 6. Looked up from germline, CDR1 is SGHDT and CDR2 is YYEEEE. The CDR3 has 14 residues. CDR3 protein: CASTLAGGRYEQYF. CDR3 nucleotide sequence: TGTGCCAGCACATTAGCGGGAGGGCGGTACGAGCAGTACTTC.

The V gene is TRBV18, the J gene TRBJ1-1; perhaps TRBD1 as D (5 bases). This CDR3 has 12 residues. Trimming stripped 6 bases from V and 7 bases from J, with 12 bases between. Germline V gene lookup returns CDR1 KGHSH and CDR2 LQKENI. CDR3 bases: TGTGCCAGCTCTTCAGGAGGGGATGAAGCTTTCTTT. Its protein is CASSSGGDEAFF.

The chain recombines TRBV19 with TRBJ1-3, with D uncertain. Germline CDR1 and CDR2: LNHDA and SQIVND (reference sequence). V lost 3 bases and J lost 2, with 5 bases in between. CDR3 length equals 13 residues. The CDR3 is CASSIGTGNTIYF. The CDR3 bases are TGTGCCAGTAGTATCGGGACTGGAAACACCATATATTTT.